Following are 29 T cell receptor beta chains from one sample sequenced in a study of blood T cell repertoires in COVID-19. Profiling relied on immunoSEQ multiplex PCR, and the TCRdb table lists in-frame clones only, not all of them. This repertoire shows more than 300,000 clones, about 90% found once; its top ten account for less than 11%. Sequencing was performed on peripheral blood. The receptor source for this set is a woman aged 25 to 39 with COVID-19, enrolled during active disease.

This CDR3 is CAISESPADRGKTEAFF. In DNA, the CDR3 is TGTGCCATCAGTGAGTCACCCGCTGACAGGGGGAAAACTGAAGCTTTCTTT. V usage is TRBV10-3 and J usage is TRBJ1-1; 9 positions agree with TRBD1. Germline CDR1 and CDR2: ENHRY and SYGVKD. V gave up 0 bases and J gave up 5 bases; unmatched junction bases: 10. This CDR3 has 17 residues.

This chain uses TRBV6-5 with TRBJ1-1, with D unclear. Looked up from germline, CDR1 is MNHEY and CDR2 is SVGAGI. The germline V and J ends were trimmed by 5 bases and 1 base, with 14 bases remaining between them. The CDR3 spans 15 residues. The CDR3 loop reads CASSSTDNPNTEAFF. In DNA, the CDR3 is TGTGCCAGCAGTAGTACTGATAACCCGAACACTGAAGCTTTCTTT.

The chain uses TRBV6-6 and TRBJ2-5; 9 nucleotides align to TRBD1. Germline V lookup: CDR1 MNHNY, CDR2 SVGAGI (reference sequence). Losses at the gene ends were 5 bases for V and 1 base for J; bases not matched to a gene: 14. This CDR3 has 18 amino acids. The CDR3 nucleotides are TGTGCCAGCAGTCCTACCGGGACAGGGAGGATACCCCAAGAGACCCAGTACTTC. Translating it yields CASSPTGTGRIPQETQYF.

The chain uses TRBV18 and TRBJ1-6; no firm D call. The CDR3 runs 15 residues. The V end lost 4 bases, the J end lost 2 bases, and 9 bases lay between the germline ends. CDR1 KGHSH and CDR2 LQKENI come from the germline V gene. The CDR3 reads CASSQGVAYNSPLHF. CDR3 nucleotides: TGTGCCAGCTCACAAGGAGTCGCCTATAATTCACCCCTCCACTTT.

A few counts support this clone. The rearrangement links TRBV7-2 to TRBJ2-5; D might be TRBD1 (6 bases). In germline, CDR1 is SGHTA, CDR2 FQGNSA. This CDR3 region has 14 residues. Trimming shortened V by 1 base and J by 4 bases, and 10 bases separated the two germline ends. CDR3 DNA: TGTGCCAGCAGCTTAGTCAGCAGGGGAGAGACCCAGTACTTC. Its translation: CASSLVSRGETQYF.

This clone was recorded once. The CDR3 spells CAAEYYYGYTF. CDR3 sequence (DNA): TGTGCCGCGGAGTATTACTATGGCTACACCTTC. The chain links TRBV6-5 to TRBJ1-2; D remains unclear. From germline, CDR1 is MNHEY and CDR2 SVGAGI. Trimming took off 11 bases at V and 3 bases at J, with 10 bases between the two ends. This CDR3 contains 11 residues.

This chain uses TRBV19 with TRBJ1-3; D is ambiguous. The V end lost 6 bases, the J end lost 0 bases, and 6 bases lay between the germline ends. Germline V gene lookup returns CDR1 LNHDA and CDR2 SQIVND (reference sequence). CDR3 length: 13 residues. This CDR3 is CASSYLSGNTIYF. The CDR3 nucleotides read TGTGCCAGTAGCTACCTCTCTGGAAACACCATATATTTT.

The chain joins TRBV6-1 to TRBJ2-1, with 7 bases aligning to TRBD1. The CDR3 spans 14 residues. J gave up 5 bases and V 7 bases, and 8 bases lay outside the gene matches. CDR1 is MNHNS and CDR2 is SASEGT in the germline V gene. This CDR3 is CASTQGVPHNEQFF. The DNA for the CDR3 is TGTGCCAGCACCCAGGGGGTACCCCACAATGAGCAGTTCTTC.

As to this clone: In the same sample, other DNA sequences code for this CDR3. CDR3 DNA sequence: TGCGCCAGCAGCTTGACAGCAACTAATGAAAAACTGTTTTTT. The encoded protein is CASSLTATNEKLFF. The chain combines TRBV5-1 with TRBJ1-4; D unclear. CDR3 length: 14 residues. CDR1 SGHRS and CDR2 YFSETQ come from the germline V gene. Trimming took off 1 base at V and 0 bases at J, with 4 bases between the two ends. The full variable domain, completed using reference TRBV5-1 and TRBJ1-4, is KAGVTQTPRYLIKTRGQQVTLSCSPISGHRSVSWYQQTPGQGLQFLFEYFSETQRNKGNFPGRFSGRQFSNSRSEMNVSTLELGDSALYLCASSLTATNEKLFFGSGTQLSVL.

This chain uses TRBV9 with TRBJ1-6; TRBD1 matches at 9 bases. Germline V lookup: CDR1 SGDLS, CDR2 YYNGEE. The CDR3 has 15 amino acids. Germline trimming cut 3 bases from V and 7 bases from J; bases unmatched to any gene: 5. As DNA, the CDR3 is TGTGCCAGCAGCGACCCACAGGGGGCGAATTCACCCCTCCACTTT. Amino acid sequence: CASSDPQGANSPLHF.

V usage is TRBV6-5 and J usage is TRBJ2-7, with 7 bases lining up with TRBD1. This CDR3 is 14 amino acids long. V was pared by 6 bases and J by 2 bases, with 7 bases of the junction left unmatched. The germline V gene has CDR1 MNHEY and CDR2 SVGAGI. CDR3 loop: CASSRTGPPYEQYF. The CDR3 DNA follows: TGTGCCAGCAGCCGGACAGGTCCTCCCTACGAGCAGTACTTC.

The chain couples TRBV5-1 to TRBJ2-1, with TRBD1 matching 8 bases. Germline CDR1 reads SGHRS; CDR2 reads YFSETQ. V shed 4 bases and J 15 bases; nucleotides not matched to a gene: 12. The CDR3 runs to 13 residues. CDR3 loop: CASSQPPDRDLFF. CDR3 DNA sequence: TGCGCCAGCAGCCAACCCCCGGACAGGGATTTGTTCTTC.

The chain has TRBV5-1 and TRBJ2-2, with a tentative D call TRBD1 (5 bases). CDR1 and CDR2 from the germline V gene are SGHRS and YFSETQ. Deletions cut 3 bases from V and 0 bases from J, with 9 bases between. This CDR3 has 15 residues. This CDR3 reads CASSSGQANTGELFF. The CDR3 DNA is TGCGCCAGCAGCTCTGGACAAGCGAACACCGGGGAGCTGTTTTTT.

CDR3 region: CASGSAGVPQETQYF. CDR3 DNA: TGTGCCAGCGGGAGTGCGGGAGTCCCTCAAGAGACCCAGTACTTC. This chain connects TRBV2 to TRBJ2-5, with 7 positions matching TRBD2. J lost 2 bases, V lost 8 bases, and 11 bases had no gene match. CDR3 size: 15 residues. Germline CDR1 and CDR2: SNHLY and FYNNEI.

This clone was found once. The chain couples TRBV2 to TRBJ2-2, with 13 nucleotides matching TRBD2. Germline CDR1 and CDR2: SNHLY and FYNNEI. V shed 6 bases and J 5 bases; nucleotides not matched to a gene: 3. The CDR3 contains 15 residues. The CDR3: CASSRTSGRTGELFF. The DNA of the CDR3 is TGTGCCAGCAGCCGGACTAGCGGGAGAACCGGGGAGCTGTTTTTT. Full variable domain (outside the CDR3, taken from reference TRBV2 and TRBJ2-2): EPEVTQTPSHQVTQMGQEVILRCVPISNHLYFYWYRQILGQKVEFLVSFYNNEISEKSEIFDDQFSVERPDGSNFTLKIRSTKLEDSAMYFCASSRTSGRTGELFFGEGSRLTVL.

The chain combines TRBV7-2 with TRBJ2-2; 8 nucleotides match TRBD1. The CDR3 runs to 14 residues. The junction had 3 bases not matched to a gene; V was cut back by 5 bases and J by 4 bases. The germline CDR1 and CDR2 sequences are SGHTA and FQGNSA. CDR3 sequence: CASSRDRSTGELFF. For the CDR3, the DNA is TGTGCCAGCAGCCGGGACAGGTCCACCGGGGAGCTGTTTTTT.

The CDR3 region is CASSPSRTGGLDEQFF. As DNA, the CDR3 is TGTGCCAGCTCACCATCTCGGACAGGGGGCCTCGATGAGCAGTTCTTC. The V and J genes are TRBV18 and TRBJ2-1; 11 nucleotides match TRBD1. Germline CDR1 KGHSH, CDR2 LQKENI. Trimming removed 2 bases from V and 8 bases from J; junction bases left unmatched: 8. The CDR3 covers 16 residues. The full variable domain, completed using reference TRBV18 and TRBJ2-1, is NAGVMQNPRHLVRRRGQEARLRCSPMKGHSHVYWYRQLPEEGLKFMVYLQKENIIDESGMPKERFSAEFPKEGPSILRIQQVVRGDSAAYFCASSPSRTGGLDEQFFGPGTRLTVL.

CDR3 amino acids: CSASSGRWDTQYF. For the CDR3, the DNA is TGCAGTGCTAGTAGCGGGAGGTGGGATACGCAGTATTTT. V usage is TRBV20-1 and J usage is TRBJ2-3; 10 bases agree with TRBD2. The V gene's germline CDR1 is DFQATT and CDR2 SNEGSKA (reference sequence). The CDR3 has 13 amino acids. V shed 3 bases, J shed 6 bases, and the junction held 3 bases outside the gene matches.

The rearrangement links TRBV5-1 to TRBJ1-1; 8 bases match TRBD1. The V gene end was trimmed by 3 bases and the J gene end by 8 bases; junction bases not matched to a gene: 3. This CDR3 contains 12 residues. From germline, CDR1 is SGHRS and CDR2 YFSETQ. CDR3 sequence reads: CASSWTGSEAFF. Here the CDR3 DNA reads TGCGCCAGCAGCTGGACAGGGTCCGAAGCTTTCTTT.

V and J are TRBV27 and TRBJ2-7, with 7 positions matching TRBD1. V was clipped by 5 bases and J by 6 bases; unmatched bases: 7. Germline-derived CDR1 and CDR2 are MNHEY and SMNVEV (reference sequence). The CDR3 contains 13 residues. The chain's CDR3 is CASSPLGGVEQYF. CDR3 sequence (DNA): TGTGCCAGCAGTCCCCTAGGGGGCGTCGAGCAGTACTTC.

The chain recombines TRBV20-1 with TRBJ2-1, with D maybe TRBD2 (7 bases). Germline CDR1 reads DFQATT; CDR2 reads SNEGSKA (reference sequence). This CDR3 region has 17 residues. V lost 3 bases to trimming and J lost 4 bases, with 22 bases between them. CDR3 DNA: TGCAGTGCTAGTCTCCTTTCGGGGGGCGACTTGTACAATGAGCAGTTCTTC. Its translation is CSASLLSGGDLYNEQFF.

The table lists this clone with a count of one. V and J are TRBV10-3 and TRBJ2-1; the D gene is possibly TRBD1 (5 bases). The CDR3 extends over 12 amino acids. The germline gives CDR1 ENHRY, CDR2 SYGVKD. V was trimmed by 2 bases and J by 7 bases, leaving 6 bases between them. The CDR3 reads CAISEGANEQFF. The DNA for the CDR3 is TGTGCCATCAGTGAGGGGGCGAATGAGCAGTTCTTC.

The chain has TRBV2 and TRBJ2-7, with a weak D call TRBD2 (6 bases). CDR1 is SNHLY, CDR2 FYNNEI, per germline. The V gene lost 2 bases and the J gene lost 2 bases, with 10 bases spanning the gap. This CDR3 spans 14 amino acids. The CDR3 DNA follows: TGTGCCAGCAGTGAAAAGCGGGTTCCCTACGAGCAGTACTTC. Its translation is CASSEKRVPYEQYF.

This clone showed up just once. The rearrangement joins TRBV30 to TRBJ2-7; D is possibly TRBD1 (6 bases). Deletions cut 2 bases from V and 6 bases from J, with 14 bases between. Germline V gene sequence: CDR1 GTSNPN, CDR2 SVGIG (reference sequence). This CDR3 comprises 13 residues. Written as DNA, the CDR3 is TGTGCCTGGAGTAACACTAGAGGGGGCGAGCAGTACTTC. Protein: CAWSNTRGGEQYF.

This chain links TRBV5-4 with TRBJ2-7; tentatively, D is TRBD1 (5 bases). V lost 3 bases and J lost 2, with 15 bases in between. The CDR3 is made up of 15 amino acids. CDR1 SGHNT and CDR2 YYREEE come from the germline V gene (reference sequence). The CDR3, as DNA: TGTGCCAGCAGCTCGAAAAAAGGGGCAACCTACGAGCAGTACTTC. As protein: CASSSKKGATYEQYF.

This sequence joins TRBV9 and TRBJ2-7, with TRBD2 identical over 7 bases. The germline CDR1 and CDR2 sequences are SGDLS and YYNGEE. This CDR3 is built from 15 residues. V dropped 4 bases and J dropped 3; count of bases not matched to a gene: 10. CDR3 loop: CASSSGTLGIYEQYF. The DNA for the CDR3 is TGTGCCAGCAGCAGCGGGACCCTGGGGATCTACGAGCAGTACTTC.

The CDR3 loop reads CASRGNVADATYNEQFF. In DNA, the CDR3 is TGCGCCAGCAGGGGAAATGTAGCGGATGCAACCTACAATGAGCAGTTCTTC. The V and J genes are TRBV10-1 and TRBJ2-1; TRBD2 is a possible D gene (6 bases). Germline V gene sequence: CDR1 WNHNN, CDR2 SYGVQD (reference sequence). The CDR3 spans 17 residues. V was pared by 6 bases and J by 2 bases, with 20 bases between.

V is TRBV6-5 and J is TRBJ2-2; 8 nucleotides match TRBD1. The germline gives CDR1 MNHEY, CDR2 SVGAGI. The CDR3 is 16 amino acids. The V and J ends lost 4 bases and 7 bases, in that order; junction bases with no gene match: 11. CDR3: CASSWTGSIIVGELFF. CDR3 in DNA: TGTGCCAGCAGTTGGACAGGGAGCATAATTGTCGGGGAGCTGTTTTTT.

V and J are TRBV4-1 and TRBJ2-3; TRBD1 matches 12 bases. The CDR3 spans 16 residues. J lost 1 base, V lost 4 bases, and 3 bases had no gene match. CDR1 MGHRA and CDR2 YSYEKL come from the germline V gene. CDR3 in amino acids: CASSRGTGGGTDTQYF. The CDR3 coding sequence is TGCGCCAGCAGCCGAGGGACAGGGGGCGGCACAGATACGCAGTATTTT.